Presented here are 8 T cell receptor beta chains from one specimen sequenced in a study of cytomegalovirus exposure and HLA in healthy donors. PCR involved 60 Vbeta and 13 Jbeta primers. Here immunoSEQ multiplex PCR was the method, and the copy in TCRdb shows in-frame clones only, minus some. This table has about 130,000 clones, about 81% appearing once. Specimen: PBMCs. These receptors all come from a woman aged 25 to 39 in good health and CMV-seronegative.

The J gene is TRBJ1-1, the V gene TRBV11-2; 8 bases fit TRBD1. The V segment lost 1 base and the J segment 5 bases; nucleotides outside the gene matches: 6. Germline V gene lookup returns CDR1 SGHAT and CDR2 FQNNGV. The CDR3 is 15 amino acids. The CDR3, as DNA: TGTGCCAGCAGCTTAGTTTATCAGGGGGCGACTGAAGCTTTCTTT. This encodes CASSLVYQGATEAFF.

This sequence joins TRBV13 and TRBJ2-2, with a tentative D call TRBD1 (7 bases). Germline loops: CDR1 PRHDT, CDR2 FYEKMQ (reference sequence). CDR3 length: 14 residues. V was pared by 6 bases and J by 6 bases, with 14 bases between. The DNA of the CDR3 is TGTGCCAGCAGGGGCAGGGGGGATCCCGGGGAGCTGTTTTTT. Its protein product is CASRGRGDPGELFF.

The chain recombines TRBV7-9 with TRBJ2-1, with a possible D match to TRBD2 (5 bases). Germline V gene data show CDR1 as SEHNR and CDR2 as FQNEAQ (reference sequence). Trimming pared 6 bases from V and 6 bases from J, leaving 9 bases between. The CDR3 covers 12 residues. DNA for the CDR3: TGTGCCAGCAGGAGGGAGACCAATGAGCAGTTCTTC. Its protein product is CASRRETNEQFF.

The chain uses TRBV9 and TRBJ2-7, with unresolved D. The V end lost 0 bases, the J end lost 4 bases, and 14 bases lay between the germline ends. The CDR3 runs to 15 residues. Germline V gene sequence: CDR1 SGDLS, CDR2 YYNGEE. CDR3 bases: TGTGCCAGCAGCGTAGGGGCAACCAGTGAGTACGAGCAGTACTTC. It yields the protein CASSVGATSEYEQYF.

The genes are TRBV19 and TRBJ1-1, with TRBD1 matching over 7 bases. J lost 4 bases, V lost 5 bases, and 19 bases had no gene match. This CDR3 comprises 18 residues. Germline assignment: CDR1 LNHDA and CDR2 SQIVND (reference sequence). CDR3: CASSPRTGQVTGSTEAFF. CDR3 sequence (DNA): TGTGCCAGTAGTCCGAGAACTGGACAGGTTACGGGTAGCACTGAAGCTTTCTTT.

This clone was seen once. The chain joins TRBV28 to TRBJ2-1, with TRBD2 matching 10 bases. This CDR3 has 16 amino acids. The V and J ends lost 6 bases and 5 bases, in that order; junction bases with no gene match: 10. Germline CDR1 is MDHEN and CDR2 is SYDVKM. DNA for the CDR3: TGTGCCAGCAGCCTTCTAGCGGGAGCGGGCCACAATGAGCAGTTCTTC. It is translated as CASSLLAGAGHNEQFF.

The CDR3 protein is CAWSRGRGNQPQHF. The CDR3 region has the DNA TGTGCCTGGAGTCGGGGTAGGGGCAATCAGCCCCAGCATTTT. The chain combines TRBV30 with TRBJ1-5; D gene unclear. Germline CDR1 is GTSNPN and CDR2 is SVGIG (reference sequence). The CDR3 has 14 residues. The germline V and J ends were trimmed by 2 bases and 2 bases, with 10 bases remaining between them.

V and J are TRBV7-6 and TRBJ1-6, with a tentative D call TRBD1 (5 bases). CDR3 length equals 15 residues. Germline V gives CDR1 SGHVS, CDR2 FNYEAQ. V was shortened by 5 bases and J by 7 bases, with 15 bases between the two germline ends. CDR3 residues: CASSPGAGRNSPLHF. DNA of the CDR3: TGTGCCAGCAGCCCCGGTGCAGGGCGGAATTCACCCCTCCACTTT. Using reference TRBV7-6 and TRBJ1-6 for the parts outside the CDR3, the full variable domain is GAGVSQSPRYKVTKRGQDVALRCDPISGHVSLYWYRQALGQGPEFLTYFNYEAQQDKSGLPNDRFSAERPEGSISTLTIQRTEQRDSAMYRCASSPGAGRNSPLHFGNGTRLTVT.